These 32 T cell receptor beta chains came from one sample sequenced in a study of T cell changes during pregnancy in multiple sclerosis. Data came from immunoSEQ multiplex PCR; TCRdb stores just in-frame clones and leaves some out. This table has 60,000 to 75,000 clones, just over 90% appearing once. Sequencing used peripheral blood, obtained in the third trimester of pregnancy. Source of these receptors: a female donor with multiple sclerosis, enrolled in a pregnancy study.

This chain links TRBV19 with TRBJ1-3; TRBD1 might be the D (6 bases). Per germline, CDR1 LNHDA and CDR2 SQIVND (reference sequence). The germline V and J ends were trimmed by 9 bases and 1 base, with 13 bases remaining between them. The CDR3 runs 14 residues. CDR3 bases: TGTGCCAGCCGAGGGGGACGTTCTGGAAACACCATATATTTT. Its protein is CASRGGRSGNTIYF.

V and J are TRBV18 and TRBJ2-5; D possibly corresponds to TRBD2 (5 bases). V lost 6 bases and J 2 bases, leaving 10 bases between the germline ends. This CDR3 comprises 13 residues. CDR1 KGHSH and CDR2 LQKENI come from the germline V gene. The CDR3 DNA sequence: TGTGCCAGCTCTAGGTCGGGGCAAGAGACCCAGTACTTC. Amino acid sequence: CASSRSGQETQYF.

The V and J genes are TRBV6-6 and TRBJ2-1; possible D gene TRBD2, 5 bases. This CDR3 is built from 15 residues. Germline-derived CDR1 and CDR2 are MNHNY and SVGAGI (reference sequence). V was pared by 0 bases and J by 4 bases, with 10 bases between. For the CDR3, the DNA is TGTGCCAGCAGTTACTCGACTAATACGTACAATGAGCAGTTCTTC. Amino acid sequence: CASSYSTNTYNEQFF.

V gene TRBV27 combines with J gene TRBJ1-2, with 9 bases matching TRBD1. The V gene end was trimmed by 11 bases and the J gene end by 4 bases; junction bases not matched to a gene: 5. CDR1 is MNHEY, CDR2 SMNVEV, per germline (reference sequence). The CDR3 extends over 12 amino acids. The CDR3 is CASKDRGYGYTF. For the CDR3, the DNA is TGTGCCTCAAAGGACAGGGGCTATGGCTACACCTTC.

V usage is TRBV6-6 and J usage is TRBJ2-7, with 7 bases matching TRBD1. The V gene end was trimmed by 4 bases and the J gene end by 7 bases; junction bases not matched to a gene: 4. Germline values: CDR1 MNHNY, CDR2 SVGAGI (reference sequence). CDR3 length equals 12 residues. The CDR3 sequence: CASSLQQGEQYF. Written as DNA, the CDR3 is TGTGCCAGCAGTTTACAACAGGGGGAGCAGTACTTC.

This clone has just one count. The V and J genes are TRBV2 and TRBJ1-2; 7 nucleotides align to TRBD1. Germline V gene lookup returns CDR1 SNHLY and CDR2 FYNNEI. This CDR3 has 18 amino acids. Trimming took 4 bases from V and 4 from J; bases not matched to a gene: 18. CDR3 DNA: TGTGCCAGCAGTGGGGGGAGGAACAGGGGCGCCCTGGGCTATGGCTACACCTTC. Amino acids: CASSGGRNRGALGYGYTF.

The CDR3 bases are TGTGCCAGCAGCTTGACCGGGACTAGCGGAAGGAATGAGCAGTTCTTC. Amino acid sequence: CASSLTGTSGRNEQFF. This chain uses TRBV9 with TRBJ2-1; 11 bases fit TRBD2. The CDR3 sequence is 16 residues long. Germline loops: CDR1 SGDLS, CDR2 YYNGEE. The V and J ends lost 4 bases and 7 bases, in that order; junction bases with no gene match: 10.

CDR3 coding DNA: TGCGCCAGCAGCCACAGACAGGGGGATCGGGGCTATGGCTACACCTTC. This gives the protein CASSHRQGDRGYGYTF. The chain is built from TRBV4-1 and TRBJ1-2, with 9 nucleotides matching TRBD1. Germline V gene sequence: CDR1 MGHRA, CDR2 YSYEKL. This CDR3 comprises 16 residues. J gave up 4 bases and V 3 bases, and 9 bases lay outside the gene matches.

This clone was seen a single time. The chain combines TRBV7-9 with TRBJ2-7, with a possible D match to TRBD2 (7 bases). Trimming pared 4 bases from V and 2 bases from J, leaving 12 bases between. There are 14 residues in the CDR3. Germline lookup yields CDR1 SEHNR and CDR2 FQNEAQ (reference sequence). The CDR3 DNA follows: TGTGCCAGCAGCTCCCGGGGGGCCCCCTACGAGCAGTACTTC. It specifies CASSSRGAPYEQYF.

This sequence joins TRBV7-9 and TRBJ2-3, with 12 positions matching TRBD1. Germline V CDR1 and CDR2: SEHNR, FQNEAQ (reference sequence). With 5 bases clipped from V and 4 bases from J, the junction kept 13 bases outside the gene matches. The CDR3 totals 18 residues. In nucleotides, the CDR3 is TGTGCCAGCAGCACCGGGACAGGGGGCTCAGGGGGGGCAGATACGCAGTATTTT. Protein: CASSTGTGGSGGADTQYF.

V and J are TRBV4-1 and TRBJ2-5, with a weak D call TRBD2 (7 bases). V lost 0 bases and J lost 1, with 12 bases in between. The CDR3 is made up of 16 amino acids. The V gene's germline CDR1 is MGHRA and CDR2 YSYEKL. CDR3 nucleotides: TGCGCCAGCAGCCAAGATGTTGCGGGGGCCCAAGAGACCCAGTACTTC. Its translation is CASSQDVAGAQETQYF.

The chain is built from TRBV7-9 and TRBJ2-7; 10 nucleotides match TRBD2. Germline CDR1 is SEHNR and CDR2 is FQNEAQ (reference sequence). This CDR3 contains 14 residues. After removal of 5 bases from V and 4 bases from J, the junction contained 5 bases not matched to a gene. CDR3 protein: CASSPSGGDYEQYF. CDR3 coding DNA: TGTGCCAGCAGCCCCAGCGGGGGGGATTACGAGCAGTACTTC.

This chain joins TRBV6-1 and TRBJ1-1; D is unresolved. The CDR3 contains 14 residues. The germline V gene has CDR1 MNHNS and CDR2 SASEGT. V was shortened by 6 bases and J by 1 base, with 12 bases between the two germline ends. The CDR3 is CASRLQLQNTEAFF. The CDR3 DNA reads as TGTGCCAGCAGACTTCAACTCCAGAACACTGAAGCTTTCTTT.

The chain employs TRBV11-2 and TRBJ2-7; D is unclear. V shed 2 bases and J shed 0 bases, with 8 bases lying between them. Germline-derived CDR1 and CDR2 are SGHAT and FQNNGV. This CDR3 spans 14 amino acids. The CDR3 DNA sequence: TGTGCCAGCAGCTTATCTACCATCTCCTACGAGCAGTACTTC. Protein: CASSLSTISYEQYF.

CDR3: CASSLGGARLSYEQYF. Here the CDR3 DNA reads TGCGCCAGCAGCTTGGGTGGGGCCAGGCTCTCCTACGAGCAGTACTTC. The V gene is TRBV5-1, the J gene TRBJ2-7; TRBD1 might be the D (5 bases). The CDR3 length is 16 residues. The germline V gene encodes CDR1 SGHRS and CDR2 YFSETQ. Trimming left V 0 bases short and J 0 bases short, with 13 bases between.

The V call is TRBV5-1, the J call TRBJ2-1; weak D call: TRBD1 (5 bases). Germline V lookup: CDR1 SGHRS, CDR2 YFSETQ. Between the trimmed V and J ends, which lost 5 bases and 5 bases, there was a span of 20 bases. CDR3 length: 16 amino acids. The CDR3, as DNA: TGCGCCAGCAGTCATAACTCCGGTGGGGCCCACAATGAGCAGTTCTTC. Encoded protein: CASSHNSGGAHNEQFF. Based on the CDR3 plus reference TRBV5-1 and TRBJ2-1, the full variable domain is KAGVTQTPRYLIKTRGQQVTLSCSPISGHRSVSWYQQTPGQGLQFLFEYFSETQRNKGNFPGRFSGRQFSNSRSEMNVSTLELGDSALYLCASSHNSGGAHNEQFFGPGTRLTVL.

This clone was detected once. The chain joins TRBV20-1 to TRBJ2-7, with D uncertain. This CDR3 region has 11 residues. Germline CDR1 is DFQATT and CDR2 is SNEGSKA (reference sequence). Trimming took 3 bases from V and 4 from J, leaving 7 bases between them. Here the CDR3 reads CSASPLYEQYF. CDR3 sequence (DNA): TGCAGTGCTAGCCCCCTTTACGAGCAGTACTTC.

As regards this clone: Germline is not matched at one junction end, which may reflect a read error. The chain joins TRBV7-7 to TRBJ2-7; D is unresolved. The CDR3 totals 14 residues. Germline CDR1 reads SSHAT; CDR2 reads FNYEAQ (reference sequence). CDR3 DNA sequence: TGTGCTAGCAGCTTAGTGGTTAGCTCCTACGAGCAGTACTTC. Its translation: CASSLVVSSYEQYF.

The V gene is TRBV5-1, the J gene TRBJ2-7; 12 bases align to TRBD2. V shed 4 bases, J shed 0 bases, and the junction held 2 bases outside the gene matches. The length of the CDR3 is 15 residues. Germline CDR1 and CDR2: SGHRS and YFSETQ. The CDR3 loop is CASSGGLAGSYEQYF. The CDR3 DNA follows: TGCGCCAGCAGCGGGGGACTAGCGGGCTCCTACGAGCAGTACTTC. Full variable domain (remainder filled in from reference TRBV5-1 and TRBJ2-7): KAGVTQTPRYLIKTRGQQVTLSCSPISGHRSVSWYQQTPGQGLQFLFEYFSETQRNKGNFPGRFSGRQFSNSRSEMNVSTLELGDSALYLCASSGGLAGSYEQYFGPGTRLTVT.

This chain uses TRBV18 with TRBJ2-7, with 7 bases fitting TRBD1. In germline, CDR1 is KGHSH, CDR2 LQKENI. The CDR3 has 14 residues. Trimming took 5 bases from V and 0 from J; bases not matched to a gene: 4. The CDR3 DNA sequence: TGTGCCAGCTCAGACCGGACAGGCTCCTACGAGCAGTACTTC. Translated: CASSDRTGSYEQYF.

The chain carries TRBV30 and TRBJ2-7; D may be TRBD1 (5 bases). The germline CDR1 and CDR2 sequences are GTSNPN and SVGIG (reference sequence). The germline V and J ends were trimmed by 2 bases and 2 bases, with 13 bases remaining between them. This CDR3 has 14 residues. The DNA for the CDR3 is TGTGCCTGGAGTCTGAAGGGGATCCCCTACGAGCAGTACTTC. Protein sequence: CAWSLKGIPYEQYF.

This clone has a handful of counts. The same CDR3 also results from other DNA sequences found in this sample. The CDR3 loop is CASSLTGGNTEAFF. The CDR3 nucleotides read TGTGCCAGCAGCCTTACAGGGGGCAACACTGAAGCTTTCTTT. The chain recombines TRBV7-3 with TRBJ1-1, with 9 nucleotides matching TRBD1. The germline V gene has CDR1 SGHTA and CDR2 FQGTGA. The J segment lost 2 bases and the V segment lost 5 bases, leaving 3 bases of the junction unmatched. The CDR3 covers 14 residues. The full variable domain, in which reference TRBV7-3 and TRBJ1-1 provide the parts outside the CDR3, is GAGVSQTPSNKVTEKGKYVELRCDPISGHTALYWYRQSLGQGPEFLIYFQGTGAADDSGLPNDRFFAVRPEGSVSTLKIQRTERGDSAVYLCASSLTGGNTEAFFGQGTRLTVV.

This clone is a singleton in its sample. The chain carries TRBV5-4 and TRBJ1-1; no firm D call. V was trimmed by 1 base and J by 4 bases, leaving 14 bases between them. Germline V gene lookup returns CDR1 SGHNT and CDR2 YYREEE (reference sequence). The CDR3 has 15 residues. CDR3 residues: CASSLSPSRITEAFF. CDR3 DNA: TGTGCCAGCAGCTTGTCCCCGTCCAGGATCACTGAAGCTTTCTTT. Filled out from reference TRBV5-4 and TRBJ1-1, the complete variable domain reads ETGVTQSPTHLIKTRGQQVTLRCSSQSGHNTVSWYQQALGQGPQFIFQYYREEENGRGNFPPRFSGLQFPNYSSELNVNALELDDSALYLCASSLSPSRITEAFFGQGTRLTVV.

The genes are TRBV13 and TRBJ2-7; D is uncertain. The CDR3 spans 13 residues. The V and J ends lost 7 bases and 5 bases respectively, with 15 bases between them. Germline values: CDR1 PRHDT, CDR2 FYEKMQ (reference sequence). The CDR3 loop is CASTRGYLDEQYF. The CDR3 region has the DNA TGTGCCAGCACTAGAGGCTACCTCGACGAGCAGTACTTC.

The chain employs TRBV10-3 and TRBJ2-7; D perhaps matches TRBD1 (7 bases). V was cut by 4 bases and J by 7 bases, with 17 bases left in between. The CDR3 is made up of 14 amino acids. In germline, CDR1 is ENHRY, CDR2 SYGVKD. The CDR3 sequence is CAISGAGGRREQYF. The CDR3 DNA follows: TGTGCCATCAGTGGGGCAGGGGGGAGGCGGGAGCAGTACTTC.

The gene calls are TRBV28 and TRBJ1-1, with D perhaps TRBD1 (6 bases). The CDR3 extends over 16 amino acids. Germline CDR1 is MDHEN and CDR2 is SYDVKM. The V and J ends lost 1 base and 4 bases respectively, with 16 bases between them. CDR3 sequence reads: CASSLSLLTGTTEAFF. CDR3 DNA sequence: TGTGCCAGCAGTTTATCTCTCCTAACAGGGACCACTGAAGCTTTCTTT.

Worth noting for this clone: The sample carries other DNA sequences with the same CDR3. The chain recombines TRBV5-6 with TRBJ2-4, with TRBD1 matching 7 bases. V lost 2 bases and J lost 8; bases outside the gene matches: 13. Per germline, CDR1 SGHDT and CDR2 YYEEEE. This CDR3 has 16 amino acids. CDR3 sequence: CASSFFRDRSVDIQYF. The DNA for the CDR3 is TGTGCCAGCAGCTTCTTCAGGGACAGAAGTGTAGACATTCAGTACTTC.

The V call is TRBV6-5, the J call TRBJ2-6; possibly TRBD2 for D (5 bases). Germline V gene lookup returns CDR1 MNHEY and CDR2 SVGAGI. This CDR3 has 15 residues. Trimming took 4 bases from V and 5 from J, leaving 12 bases between them. CDR3 region: CASSSEGWWANVLTF. The CDR3 bases are TGTGCCAGCAGTTCTGAGGGTTGGTGGGCCAACGTCCTGACTTTC.

This chain uses TRBV29-1 with TRBJ2-5; TRBD1 aligns across 9 bases. The CDR3 is 12 residues long. Trimming took 6 bases from V and 4 from J; bases not matched to a gene: 3. CDR1 and CDR2 from the germline V gene are SQVTM and ANQGSEA. The CDR3 DNA reads TGCAGCGTGTTACAGGGGGCAGAGACCCAGTACTTC. Residues: CSVLQGAETQYF. Drawing the rest from reference TRBV29-1 and TRBJ2-5, the complete variable domain is SAVISQKPSRDICQRGTSLTIQCQVDSQVTMMFWYRQQPGQSLTLIATANQGSEATYESGFVIDKFPISRPNLTFSTLTVSNMSPEDSSIYLCSVLQGAETQYFGPGTRLLVL.

The chain is built from TRBV5-6 and TRBJ1-2; the match to TRBD1 covers 8 bases. V trimming: 4 bases; J trimming: 2 bases; junction bases outside the gene matches: 7. The CDR3 is 15 residues long. Germline lookup yields CDR1 SGHDT and CDR2 YYEEEE. CDR3 sequence reads: CASSGLQGENYGYTF. The CDR3 nucleotides are TGTGCCAGCAGCGGGTTACAGGGGGAAAACTATGGCTACACCTTC.

This clone was detected only once. This chain connects TRBV4-3 to TRBJ2-7, with D maybe TRBD2 (5 bases). This CDR3 comprises 14 residues. The V end was cut by 1 base, the J end by 7 bases, with 14 bases between. Germline loops: CDR1 LGHNA, CDR2 YSLEER. The CDR3, as DNA: TGCGCCAGCAGCCAAGTTGAGGGATGGGGAGAGCAGTACTTC. Translated: CASSQVEGWGEQYF.

This chain uses TRBV19 with TRBJ1-6; 11 bases map to TRBD1. V shed 4 bases, J shed 9 bases, and the junction held 8 bases outside the gene matches. CDR1 and CDR2 (germline): LNHDA, SQIVND (reference sequence). The CDR3 consists of 16 residues. The DNA of the CDR3 is TGTGCCAGTAGTAAGGGACAGGGGGTCCAGCGTTCACCCCTCCACTTT. Translation: CASSKGQGVQRSPLHF.